What follows are 5 T cell receptor beta chains derived from one specimen sequenced in a study of cytomegalovirus exposure and HLA in healthy donors. Produced via immunoSEQ multiplex PCR; TCRdb's table is partial and in-frame only. Of fewer than 200,000 clones listed, roughly nine tenths are singletons. The sample taken for sequencing was PBMCs. The receptors were sampled from a man aged 18 to 30 in good health and CMV-seropositive.

This chain uses TRBV4-2 with TRBJ2-3, with TRBD2 matching 13 bases. V shed 0 bases and J 5 bases; nucleotides not matched to a gene: 8. The CDR3 is made up of 18 amino acids. Germline lookup yields CDR1 LGHNA and CDR2 YNFKEQ. In DNA form, the CDR3 reads TGTGCCAGCAGCCAAGACCGACTAGCGGGGGGCTACGGAGATACGCAGTATTTT. It translates to CASSQDRLAGGYGDTQYF.

This clone was detected a few times. The chain is built from TRBV6-1 and TRBJ2-7; tentatively, D is TRBD2 (6 bases). The CDR3 has 15 residues. V was cut by 0 bases and J by 6 bases, with 15 bases left in between. Germline V gene data show CDR1 as MNHNS and CDR2 as SASEGT. The CDR3 region is CASSEADGFGGEQYF. CDR3 nucleotide sequence: TGTGCCAGCAGTGAAGCGGACGGGTTCGGGGGCGAGCAGTACTTC.

The V and J genes are TRBV7-9 and TRBJ1-6, with 7 bases that match TRBD1. The CDR3 totals 17 residues. After removal of 4 bases from V and 12 bases from J, the junction contained 18 bases not matched to a gene. Germline V gives CDR1 SEHNR, CDR2 FQNEAQ (reference sequence). The CDR3 sequence: CASSSGTGTVITKPLHF. In DNA, the CDR3 is TGTGCCAGCAGCTCCGGGACCGGGACAGTGATAACTAAACCCCTCCACTTT.

This chain links TRBV6-4 with TRBJ1-5; unclear D gene. V was pared by 6 bases and J by 0 bases, with 9 bases between. Germline values: CDR1 MRHNA, CDR2 SNTAGT. This CDR3 is built from 14 residues. In DNA, the CDR3 is TGTGCCAGCAGCGCCACACCTAGCAATCAGCCCCAGCATTTT. Translated: CASSATPSNQPQHF.

The chain recombines TRBV28 with TRBJ1-2; possible D gene TRBD1, 5 bases. The V and J ends lost 8 bases and 5 bases respectively, with 18 bases between them. This CDR3 contains 14 residues. The germline V gene encodes CDR1 MDHEN and CDR2 SYDVKM. This chain's CDR3 is CASYSPRDPYGYTF. For the CDR3, the DNA is TGTGCCAGCTATTCCCCCAGGGATCCTTATGGCTACACCTTC.